The 10 T cell receptor beta chains in this list originate from one sample, sequenced in a study of T cell responses to AZD1222 COVID-19 vaccine. Sequenced by immunoSEQ multiplex PCR; TCRdb stores in-frame clones only, minus some. The data show 150,000 to 200,000 clones, over 70% seen once. Sequences were derived from peripheral blood, sampled on day 0 of MenACWY control vaccination. These receptors all stem from an adult in good health.

The V and J genes are TRBV6-5 and TRBJ1-1; no clear D. The CDR3 runs to 13 residues. V was pared by 5 bases and J by 5 bases, with 12 bases between. Looked up from germline, CDR1 is MNHEY and CDR2 is SVGAGI. The CDR3: CASSRQEVTEAFF. In nucleotides, the CDR3 is TGTGCCAGCAGTCGCCAGGAGGTGACTGAAGCTTTCTTT.

Concerning this clone itself: The same CDR3 also results from other DNA sequences found in this sample. Written as DNA, the CDR3 is TGTGCCAGCAGCCACGGGAGAGAGACCCAGTACTTC. Residues: CASSHGRETQYF. V and J are TRBV3-1 (or the pseudogene TRBV3-2) and TRBJ2-5; D is perhaps TRBD2 (6 bases). CDR3 length: 12 residues. V dropped 3 bases and J dropped 4 bases, with 6 bases sitting between them. Looked up from germline, CDR1 is LGHDT and CDR2 is YNNKEL (reference sequence).

The chain employs TRBV11-3 and TRBJ2-6; the D is unclear. The CDR3 consists of 13 residues. Germline V lookup: CDR1 SGHNT, CDR2 YENEEA. V lost 5 bases to trimming and J lost 2 bases, with 4 bases between them. CDR3 amino acids: CASSITGANVLTF. DNA for the CDR3: TGTGCCAGCAGCATAACTGGGGCCAACGTCCTGACTTTC.

The chain couples TRBV28 to TRBJ1-1; D ambiguous. V was clipped by 6 bases and J by 1 base, with 6 bases between them. Germline assignment: CDR1 MDHEN and CDR2 SYDVKM. This CDR3 contains 12 residues. CDR3 amino acids: CASRLPNTEAFF. CDR3 DNA: TGTGCCAGCAGACTGCCGAACACTGAAGCTTTCTTT.

The chain joins TRBV6-9 to TRBJ1-6, with D possibly being TRBD1 (5 bases). Germline V gives CDR1 MNHGY, CDR2 SVAAGI. The CDR3 loop spans 12 amino acids. The germline V and J ends were trimmed by 10 bases and 9 bases, with 13 bases remaining between them. The CDR3 DNA reads TGTGCCACCAGGGAGTTAGTTTCACCCCTCCACTTT. This translates into CATRELVSPLHF.

This clone has only a few counts. CDR3 coding DNA: TGTGCCAGCAGTATCAAGGCCCCCAGGGTTCCCAATCAGCCCCAGCATTTT. This sequence encodes CASSIKAPRVPNQPQHF. The V gene is TRBV28, the J gene TRBJ1-5; tentatively, D is TRBD1 (5 bases). Looked up from germline, CDR1 is MDHEN and CDR2 is SYDVKM. V lost 5 bases, J lost 3 bases, and 20 bases lay in between. The CDR3 runs to 17 residues.

This clone was observed a few times. The genes are TRBV6-4 and TRBJ2-2; TRBD2 agrees at 9 bases. After removal of 7 bases from V and 7 bases from J, the junction contained 7 bases not matched to a gene. Germline V gene lookup returns CDR1 MRHNA and CDR2 SNTAGT. This CDR3 region has 14 residues. The CDR3 DNA reads as TGTGCCAGCAAGAGGACTAGCGAAGACGGGGAGCTGTTTTTT. It specifies CASKRTSEDGELFF.

The rearrangement uses TRBV28 and TRBJ2-3; TRBD1 is a possible D gene (6 bases). This CDR3 is 15 amino acids long. Trimming left V 6 bases short and J 3 bases short, with 16 bases between. In germline, CDR1 is MDHEN, CDR2 SYDVKM. CDR3: CASRLLQGSTDTQYF. The CDR3 coding sequence is TGTGCCAGCAGACTCCTCCAGGGGTCAACAGATACGCAGTATTTT.

This clone has only one observation. The V gene is TRBV30, the J gene TRBJ2-7; TRBD2 aligns across 8 bases. The CDR3 covers 13 residues. Germline V CDR1 and CDR2: GTSNPN, SVGIG (reference sequence). The trim removed 3 bases at V and 5 bases at J, leaving 6 bases unmatched. CDR3 loop: CAWSRAGVDEQYF. CDR3 DNA sequence: TGTGCCTGGAGCCGAGCGGGAGTCGACGAGCAGTACTTC.

This clone was seen a single time. The chain has TRBV7-9 and TRBJ2-2; no firm D call. The CDR3 runs 15 residues. V was pared by 5 bases and J by 2 bases, with 12 bases between. The V gene's germline CDR1 is SEHNR and CDR2 FQNEAQ (reference sequence). For the CDR3, the DNA is TGTGCCAGCAGCCATGGCGCCCCCAACACCGGGGAGCTGTTTTTT. Translating gives CASSHGAPNTGELFF.